Shown below are 2 T cell receptor beta chains from a single sample sequenced in a study of radiotherapy plus CTLA-4 blockade in lung cancer. Measured with immunoSEQ multiplex PCR; TCRdb has only the in-frame clones, and not every one. The top ten clones hold 2.5% to 3.5% of a sample with some 110,000 clones, roughly 80% of them seen once. The sample was peripheral blood, taken from a patient treated with radiotherapy plus ipilimumab. The receptor source for this set is a human donor with non-small cell lung cancer that progressed on radiotherapy plus ipilimumab. Some clones in this sample may be carry-over from other donors' samples.

The J gene is TRBJ1-1, the V gene TRBV6-5, with D hard to call. The V gene's germline CDR1 is MNHEY and CDR2 SVGAGI. V was shortened by 0 bases and J by 3 bases, with 8 bases between the two germline ends. The length of the CDR3 is 14 residues. For the CDR3, the DNA is TGTGCCAGCAGTTACTCGAGTGTAGACACTGAAGCTTTCTTT. Translating it yields CASSYSSVDTEAFF.

The chain has TRBV9 and TRBJ2-5; TRBD1 matches 7 bases. The CDR3 length is 14 residues. Germline CDR1 reads SGDLS; CDR2 reads YYNGEE. The J segment lost 5 bases and the V segment lost 4 bases, leaving 8 bases of the junction unmatched. The CDR3 sequence: CASSIRGGAETQYF. The CDR3 region has the DNA TGTGCCAGCAGCATCCGAGGGGGCGCGGAGACCCAGTACTTC.